A selection of T cell receptor beta chains follows, all from one sample in a study of T-cell reconstitution after alpha-beta-depleted transplantation in children. One entry per CDR3 protein, called by TCRdb with MiXCR from the PCR reads. The sample lists 280,000 or so distinct CDR3 sequences; under 14% were seen once. Sequencing used peripheral blood, obtained 180 days after TCRalphabeta/CD19-depleted stem cell transplant. The source is a male patient aged 2-15 years who had a stem cell transplant for chronic granulomatous disease, so the T cells may come from the graft donor. Each CDR3 is given with its conserved first and last residue. Each record gives: J gene, clone size, V gene, D gene, CDR3 protein, CDR3 DNA. The D gene is left open where the match is weak. Clone size is stated in some rows and not others, as once, few, many or a class when expanded.

J: TRBJ2-3; size: many; V: TRBV7-3; D: TRBD2; CDR3: CASSYLAGGVADTQYF; DNA: TGTGCCAGCAGCTACCTAGCGGGGGGAGTCGCAGATACGCAGTATTTT
J: TRBJ2-4; size: many; V: TRBV7-8; D: TRBD2; CDR3: CASSLGGTSESIQYF; DNA: TGTGCCAGCAGCTTAGGAGGGACTAGCGAGAGCATTCAGTACTTC
J: TRBJ2-7; size: many; V: TRBV20-1; D: TRBD2; CDR3: CSALSLPGTSGRHEQYF; DNA: TGCAGTGCTCTTTCCCTCCCCGGGACTAGCGGGAGACACGAGCAGTACTTC
J: TRBJ2-7; size: many; V: TRBV5-1; D: -; CDR3: CASSLQDNYEQYF; DNA: TGCGCCAGCAGCTTACAGGACAACTACGAGCAGTACTTC
J: TRBJ2-3; size: many; V: TRBV20-1; D: TRBD2; CDR3: CSAPRGLALTDTQYF; DNA: TGCAGTGCCCCCCGGGGACTAGCGTTAACAGATACGCAGTATTTT
J: TRBJ2-4; size: many; V: TRBV4-1; D: -; CDR3: CASSRLLRGAKNIQYF; DNA: TGCGCCAGCAGCCGATTACTCAGAGGTGCCAAAAACATTCAGTACTTC
J: TRBJ2-7; size: -; V: TRBV2; D: TRBD1; CDR3: CTSSLVLSGQIFAYEQYF; DNA: TGTACCAGCAGTTTGGTCCTCTCGGGACAGATTTTCGCCTACGAGCAGTACTTC
J: TRBJ2-2; size: many; V: TRBV9; D: -; CDR3: CASSADVGGIGELFF; DNA: TGTGCCAGCAGCGCGGACGTTGGGGGGATCGGGGAGCTGTTTTTT
J: TRBJ2-2; size: few; V: TRBV2; D: -; CDR3: CASTQIGGTGELFF; DNA: TGTGCCAGCACCCAAATCGGGGGTACCGGGGAGCTGTTTTTT
J: TRBJ2-2; size: -; V: TRBV28; D: -; CDR3: CASSPRVFFTGELFF; DNA: TGTGCCAGCAGTCCCCGGGTCTTTTTCACCGGGGAGCTGTTTTTT
J: TRBJ2-7; size: few; V: TRBV2; D: -; CDR3: CASNADRSSYEQYF; DNA: TGTGCCAGCAATGCCGACAGGAGCTCCTACGAGCAGTACTTC
J: TRBJ2-3; size: many; V: TRBV7-3; D: TRBD2; CDR3: CASSLTVSGGGTDTQYF; DNA: TGTGCCAGCAGCTTAACTGTTAGCGGGGGGGGCACAGATACGCAGTATTTT